This is a list of T cell receptor beta chains from one sample in a study of regulatory T cells in long-lasting Graves disease. TCRdb reanalysed the multiplex PCR reads using MiXCR and keeps one entry per CDR3 protein. The sample shows approximately 250,000 distinct CDR3 sequences, around 18% of them seen only once. The sequencing used peripheral blood mononuclear cells (PBMCs), collected at new diagnosis, from a patient treated with antithyroid drugs. Receptor source: a female donor with Graves disease. Both conserved end residues are part of each CDR3. Each record gives: D gene, J gene, CDR3 length, V gene, clone size, CDR3 DNA, CDR3 protein. A D gene is named only where the DNA matches it firmly. Clone size appears in some rows only: once, few, many, or a class for an expanded clone.

>TRBD2|TRBJ2-7|16|TRBV10-1|-
TGCGCCAGCAGTGAGAGCGGGCTAGCGGGACCCTACGAGCAGTACTTC
CASSESGLAGPYEQYF
>-|TRBJ2-5|10|TRBV20-1|many
TGCAGTGCTAGACAGGAGACCCAGTACTTC
CSARQETQYF
>-|TRBJ2-1|14|TRBV19|many
TGTGCCAGTAGTTCAAGGACTTCATCGGATGAGCAGTTCTTC
CASSSRTSSDEQFF
>TRBD2|TRBJ2-1|14|TRBV19|-
TGTGCCATTAACGCGGGAGGCCTTTACAATGAGCAGTTCTTC
CAINAGGLYNEQFF
>-|TRBJ1-1|15|TRBV11-1|-
TGTGCCAGCAGCTTAGGCCCACGGGGAAACACTGAAGCTTTCTTT
CASSLGPRGNTEAFF
>TRBD1|TRBJ2-1|14|TRBV2|many
TGTGCCAGCAGGGGACAGGGGGCTAGTAATGAGCAGTTCTTC
CASRGQGASNEQFF
>-|TRBJ2-5|15|TRBV12-3/TRBV12-4|many
TGTGCCAGCACCCGGGGGACATCCGTCCAAGAGACCCAGTACTTC
CASTRGTSVQETQYF
>-|TRBJ1-4|14|TRBV6-2/TRBV6-3|many
TGTGCCAGCAGTGGGAGGACATGGGATGAAAAACTGTTTTTT
CASSGRTWDEKLFF
>-|TRBJ2-1|15|TRBV11-2|many
TGTGCCAGCAGCTTAGTTCCGACAGCCGGCAATGAGCAGTTCTTC
CASSLVPTAGNEQFF
>-|TRBJ2-3|16|TRBV7-2|many
TGTGCCAGCAGCTTAGACCCAACTTGGTCTTCAGATACGCAGTATTTT
CASSLDPTWSSDTQYF
>-|TRBJ2-7|15|TRBV11-3|many
TGTGCCAGCAGCTACGACAGGAAGAGCTCCTACGAGCAGTACTTC
CASSYDRKSSYEQYF
>TRBD2|TRBJ2-3|19|TRBV10-2|few
TGCGCCAGCAGTGAAGGGCCAGCGGGAGGGAATCCGAGCACAGATACGCAGTATTTT
CASSEGPAGGNPSTDTQYF
>-|TRBJ2-5|14|TRBV20-1|many
TGCAGTGCTAGTCCCCCTCGGTCTTGGGAGACCCAGTACTTC
CSASPPRSWETQYF
>-|TRBJ1-4|14|TRBV3-1|many
TGTGCCAGCAGCCGAAGCTCACCTAATGAAAAACTGTTTTTT
CASSRSSPNEKLFF
>-|TRBJ2-3|15|TRBV2|many
TGTGCCAGCAGTGGCGGGACAACTAGCACAGATACGCAGTATTTT
CASSGGTTSTDTQYF
>-|TRBJ2-3|13|TRBV10-2|-
TGCGCCACGCTTACGCCCACTACAGATACGCAGTATTTT
CATLTPTTDTQYF
>-|TRBJ2-5|16|TRBV7-2|-
TGTGCCAGCAGCTTAGACCCCTCGGTGGGGGTGGAGACCCAGTACTTC
CASSLDPSVGVETQYF
>-|TRBJ1-5|12|TRBV7-9|many
TGTGCCAGCAGCTTCGATAATCAGCCCCAGCATTTT
CASSFDNQPQHF
>-|TRBJ1-4|15|TRBV12-3/TRBV12-4|many
TGTGCCAGCAGTTTTCGAGGGGCCGCTAATGAAAAACTGTTTTTT
CASSFRGAANEKLFF
>-|TRBJ1-5|14|TRBV6-2/TRBV6-3|many
TGTGCCAGCAGCCCGACGGAAGAAAGCCAGCCCCAGCATTTT
CASSPTEESQPQHF
>-|TRBJ1-2|12|TRBV5-8|many
TGTGCCAGCAGCCAAGACAACTATGGCTACACCTTC
CASSQDNYGYTF
>TRBD1|TRBJ2-7|14|TRBV12-3/TRBV12-4|-
TGTGCCAGCAGTTGGGGGACAGCTGCCTACGAGCAGTACTTC
CASSWGTAAYEQYF
>-|TRBJ1-1|16|TRBV10-3|many
TGTGCCATCAGCTTGTCAGGGGATGGGCGGAACACTGAAGCTTTCTTT
CAISLSGDGRNTEAFF
>TRBD2|TRBJ2-1|16|TRBV24-1|many
TGTGCCACCAGTGATCCTAGCGGGAGGTCCTACAATGAGCAGTTCTTC
CATSDPSGRSYNEQFF
>TRBD2|TRBJ2-5|15|TRBV25-1|many
TGTGCCAGCAGTCCCTGGGGGGGAAGACAAGAGACCCAGTACTTC
CASSPWGGRQETQYF
>-|TRBJ2-7|13|TRBV11-2|many
TGTGCCAGCAGCTTAGCACTAGGGCGGGAGCAGTACTTC
CASSLALGREQYF
>-|TRBJ1-6|15|TRBV20-1|many
TGCAGTGCTAGAGTCTGGGGGGGCGGTAATTCACCCCTCCACTTT
CSARVWGGGNSPLHF
>TRBD2|TRBJ2-7|15|TRBV6-1|-
TGTGCCAGCAGGCGCCGCGGTAGCGGGAGCCACGAGCAGTACTTC
CASRRRGSGSHEQYF
>-|TRBJ2-6|14|TRBV6-5|many
TGTGCCAGCAGTTCGGCCGCTGGGGCCAACGTCCTGACTTTC
CASSSAAGANVLTF
>-|TRBJ1-4|14|TRBV3-1|few
TGTGCCAGCAGCCGTATTGGGTCCTCCGCGGAACTGTTTTTT
CASSRIGSSAELFF
>TRBD2|TRBJ2-3|19|TRBV6-2/TRBV6-3|many
TGTGCCAGCAGTTACGAGACGGATCTAGCGGGAGGGCCCCCAGATACGCAGTATTTT
CASSYETDLAGGPPDTQYF
>-|TRBJ2-3|14|TRBV7-3|many
TGTGCCAGCAGCTCTCTAGCTTTCCCAGATACGCAGTATTTT
CASSSLAFPDTQYF
>-|TRBJ2-7|15|TRBV18|many
TGTGCCAGCTCACCAGGGCGCGGGATAGGCCACGAGCAGTACTTC
CASSPGRGIGHEQYF
>-|TRBJ1-4|14|TRBV7-9|many
TGTGCCAGCAGCTCGTCCCCCGGCGGTGAAAAACTGTTTTTT
CASSSSPGGEKLFF
>-|TRBJ2-2|14|TRBV5-6|many
TGTGCCAGCAGCTTGAATCTCAACGCCGGGGAGCTGTTTTTT
CASSLNLNAGELFF
>TRBD1|TRBJ2-7|14|TRBV20-1|-
TGCAGTCTCACAACCGGGACAGGGGGCCACGAGCAGTACTTC
CSLTTGTGGHEQYF
>-|TRBJ1-4|14|TRBV3-1|-
TGTGCCAGCAGCCCCCGACAGGATACGGAAAATCTGTGTTTT
CASSPRQDTENLCF
>-|TRBJ2-7|11|TRBV19|many
TGTGCCAGTGGCGGGCTCTCGGAGCAGTACTTC
CASGGLSEQYF
>-|TRBJ1-3|12|TRBV7-9|-
TGTGCCAGCAGCCCCGGACCGTACACCATATATTTT
CASSPGPYTIYF
>-|TRBJ1-2|15|TRBV27|many
TGTGCCAGCAGTAGAGGCGGGGGTTTGTGGTATGGCTACACCTTC
CASSRGGGLWYGYTF
>-|TRBJ1-2|13|TRBV29-1|-
TGCAGCGTTAAACAGAAGGATAACTATGGCTACACCTTC
CSVKQKDNYGYTF
>-|TRBJ2-1|14|TRBV12-3/TRBV12-4|-
TGTGCCAGCAGTCCCGGGATCGTAGATCGGGAGCAGTTCTTC
CASSPGIVDREQFF
>TRBD2|TRBJ2-1|17|TRBV6-1|few
TGTGCCAGCAGGGGGACTAGCGGGAGTCGGTCCTACAATGAGCAGTTCTTC
CASRGTSGSRSYNEQFF
>TRBD1|TRBJ2-7|12|TRBV28|many
TGTGCCAGCAGCTTCGACAGGGTTAAGCAGTACTTC
CASSFDRVKQYF
>TRBD1|TRBJ1-5|16|TRBV9|many
TGTGCCAGCAGCGCGGGAAGGGACAGGGTCAATCAGCCCCAGCATTTT
CASSAGRDRVNQPQHF
>TRBD2|TRBJ2-1|14|TRBV12-3/TRBV12-4|many
TGTGCCAGCAGGGACGTGACTAGCGGGAGTGAGCAGTTCTTC
CASRDVTSGSEQFF
>TRBD2|TRBJ2-5|16|TRBV7-3|many
TGTGCCAGCAGCCTCGGGACTAGCGGGTACCAAGAGACCCAGTACTTC
CASSLGTSGYQETQYF
>TRBD2|TRBJ2-7|18|TRBV28|many
TGTGCCAGCAGTTTAGTGGGTCGGGGGGCGGGGGGGTCCTACGAGCAGTACTTC
CASSLVGRGAGGSYEQYF
>TRBD2|TRBJ2-5|17|TRBV7-9|many
TGTGCCAGCAGCTTAGCGTCCGTAGCGGGAGTTGGTCAGACCCAGTACTTC
CASSLASVAGVGQTQYF
>TRBD2|TRBJ2-3|15|TRBV6-2/TRBV6-3|many
TGTGCCTCCCGGACTAGCGGCACTAGCACAGATACGCAGTATTTT
CASRTSGTSTDTQYF
>-|TRBJ2-1|15|TRBV4-1|-
TGCGCCAGCAGCCAAGATGGCGCAGAATACAATGAGCAGTTCTTC
CASSQDGAEYNEQFF
>-|TRBJ1-5|13|TRBV30|many
TGTGCCTGGAGCGCAAGTTCCAATCAGCCCCAGCATTTT
CAWSASSNQPQHF
>-|TRBJ1-1|13|TRBV14|-
TGTGCCAGCAGCCCGCTAGGTCTCACTGAAGCTTTCTTT
CASSPLGLTEAFF
>TRBD2|TRBJ2-1|14|TRBV20-1|many
TGCAGTGCTGGAAAAGCGGGAGGGAGGAATGAGCAGTTCTTC
CSAGKAGGRNEQFF